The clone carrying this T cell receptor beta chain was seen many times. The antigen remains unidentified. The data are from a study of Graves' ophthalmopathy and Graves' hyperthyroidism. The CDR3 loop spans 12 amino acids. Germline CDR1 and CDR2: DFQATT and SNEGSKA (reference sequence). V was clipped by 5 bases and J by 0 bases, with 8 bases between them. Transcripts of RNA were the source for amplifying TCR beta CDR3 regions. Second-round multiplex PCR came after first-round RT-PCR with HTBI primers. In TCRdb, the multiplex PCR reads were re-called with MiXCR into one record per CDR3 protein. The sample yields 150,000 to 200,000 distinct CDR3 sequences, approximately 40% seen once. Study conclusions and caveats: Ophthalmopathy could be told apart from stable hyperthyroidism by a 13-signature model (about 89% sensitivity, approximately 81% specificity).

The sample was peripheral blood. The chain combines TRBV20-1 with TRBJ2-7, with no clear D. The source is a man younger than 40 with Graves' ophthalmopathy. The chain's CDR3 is CSALWSSYEQYF. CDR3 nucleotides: TGCAGTGCTTTATGGAGCTCCTACGAGCAGTACTTC.